This record covers a single T cell receptor beta chain. The antigen is not known. This sample was taken from a study of shared clonotypes between healthy human individuals. Study at large: Three plates were used per donor for CD4 naive, three for CD4 memory, two for CD8 naive and one for CD8 memory.

General observations from the study: Apart from blood, nothing was sampled; tissue repertoires likely differ. Non-shared clonotypes were found to have lower generation probabilities than the clonotypes that were shared by all four of the sorted-subset donors.

The repertoire was sequenced with immunoSEQ multiplex PCR; TCRdb's copy has only in-frame clones and lacks some. The sample carries roughly 590,000 clones, roughly 95% recorded once. Trimming removed 2 bases at V and 10 bases at J, with 9 bases between. Germline CDR1 SEHNR, CDR2 FQNEAQ (reference sequence). The CDR3 is 12 amino acids. CD45RO negativity and positive selection for CCR7 defined naive CD8 cells, a population that excluded terminally differentiated effector memory CD45RA+ cells. The sequence was obtained from a woman aged 25 to 39 in good health. The sequenced sample consisted of naive CD8+ T cells sorted from blood. The chain uses TRBV7-9 and TRBJ2-1; D may match TRBD1 or TRBD2 (6 bases each). The CDR3: CASSLLGGEQFF. The CDR3 nucleotides are TGTGCCAGCAGCTTACTCGGGGGCGAGCAGTTCTTC.